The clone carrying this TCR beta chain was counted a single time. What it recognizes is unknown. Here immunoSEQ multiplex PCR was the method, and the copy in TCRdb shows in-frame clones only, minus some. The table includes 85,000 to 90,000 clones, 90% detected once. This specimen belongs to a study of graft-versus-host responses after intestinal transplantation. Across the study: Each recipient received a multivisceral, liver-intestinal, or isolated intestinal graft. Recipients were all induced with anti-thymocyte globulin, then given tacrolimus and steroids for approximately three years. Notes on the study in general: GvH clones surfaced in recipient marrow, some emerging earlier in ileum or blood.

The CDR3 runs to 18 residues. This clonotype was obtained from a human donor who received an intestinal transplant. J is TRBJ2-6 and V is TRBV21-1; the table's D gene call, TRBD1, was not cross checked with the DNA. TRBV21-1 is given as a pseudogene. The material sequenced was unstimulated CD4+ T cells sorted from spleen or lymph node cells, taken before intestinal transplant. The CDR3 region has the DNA TGTGCCAGCCCCCAGGTGGGGACAGGGGACTCTGGGGCCAACGTCCTGACTTTC. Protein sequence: CASPQVGTGDSGANVLTF.